This T cell receptor (beta chain) is from a study of Graves' ophthalmopathy and Graves' hyperthyroidism. Study-wide context: Peripheral blood sampling occurred at initial diagnosis, before any treatment. Points from the study as a whole: Among expanded thyroid clonotypes above 0.001 frequency, most also occurred in blood.

Amplified material comprised TCR beta CDR3 regions derived from RNA transcripts. Second-round multiplex PCR came after a first-round RT-PCR that employed HTBI primers. Each CDR3 protein gets one entry after TCRdb re-called the multiplex PCR reads with MiXCR. The repertoire holds 20,000 to 30,000 distinct CDR3 sequences, with approximately 48% as singletons. This clonotype came up many times. The antigen is unknown. Germline CDR1 is SGDLS and CDR2 is YYNGEE. V lost 0 bases and J lost 5, with 12 bases in between. The CDR3 extends over 15 amino acids. Establishment of the diagnosis relied upon clinical symptoms, serum thyroxine, TRAb, thyroid ultrasound and orbital computed tomography.

The TCR originated in an adult woman with stable Graves' hyperthyroidism. This chain uses TRBV9 with TRBJ2-1, with TRBD2 as a possible D gene (6 bases). The specimen was peripheral blood. CDR3 DNA sequence: TGTGCCAGCAGCGTAGGTAGACTAGTCGACAATGAGCAGTTCTTC. This encodes CASSVGRLVDNEQFF.